A single sample gave rise to the 26 T cell receptor beta chains below, sequenced in a study of cytomegalovirus exposure and HLA in healthy donors. The PCR had 60 Vbeta and 13 Jbeta primers. Assay: immunoSEQ multiplex PCR; the TCRdb copy retains only in-frame clones and omits some. Here the sample spans around 170,000 clones, about 77% being singletons. Sample: PBMCs. The receptors come from a man in his fifties or sixties in good health and CMV-seronegative.

The chain is built from TRBV7-9 and TRBJ1-4, with 8 positions matching TRBD1. The CDR3 length is 16 residues. V was clipped by 1 base and J by 6 bases; unmatched bases: 7. The germline CDR1 and CDR2 sequences are SEHNR and FQNEAQ (reference sequence). The CDR3 sequence is CASSLVGTGGDEKLFF. The CDR3 nucleotides are TGTGCCAGCAGCTTAGTTGGGACAGGCGGTGATGAAAAACTGTTTTTT.

A single count supports this clone. The chain has TRBV23-1 and TRBJ2-7, with 11 bases identical to TRBD1. TRBV23-1 is designated an ORF whose function remains uncertain. Trimming at V came to 7 bases and at J to 2 bases, leaving 7 bases not matched to a gene. The CDR3 has 15 amino acids. The CDR3 DNA is TGCGCCAGCAACCCGGGACAGGGGGACCCCTACGAGCAGTACTTC. Amino acid sequence: CASNPGQGDPYEQYF.

In its sample, this clone was seen a few times. The chain has TRBV2 and TRBJ1-1; D is ambiguous. CDR3 length equals 14 residues. Trimming took off 11 bases at V and 2 bases at J, with 18 bases between the two ends. The V gene's germline CDR1 is SNHLY and CDR2 FYNNEI. The CDR3: CAASRESGNTEAFF. For the CDR3, the DNA is TGTGCCGCCTCGCGGGAAAGTGGAAACACTGAAGCTTTCTTT. Combining the CDR3 with reference TRBV2 and TRBJ1-1 gives the whole variable domain EPEVTQTPSHQVTQMGQEVILRCVPISNHLYFYWYRQILGQKVEFLVSFYNNEISEKSEIFDDQFSVERPDGSNFTLKIRSTKLEDSAMYFCAASRESGNTEAFFGQGTRLTVV.

J is TRBJ2-7 and V is TRBV2, with 11 bases identical to TRBD2. The CDR3 has 14 residues. Germline CDR1 and CDR2: SNHLY and FYNNEI. The trim removed 6 bases at V and 2 bases at J, leaving 3 bases unmatched. CDR3 amino acids: CASRPTSGTYEQYF. The CDR3 DNA follows: TGTGCCAGCAGACCGACTAGCGGGACCTACGAGCAGTACTTC.

This chain joins TRBV4-2 and TRBJ1-2; 9 nucleotides align to TRBD1. The V and J ends lost 4 bases and 6 bases, in that order; junction bases with no gene match: 3. The germline V gene has CDR1 LGHNA and CDR2 YNFKEQ. CDR3 length equals 13 residues. CDR3 sequence: CASSRTGDNGYTF. The CDR3 nucleotides read TGTGCCAGCAGCCGGACAGGGGATAATGGCTACACCTTC.

This clone was detected a few times. The chain employs TRBV5-5 and TRBJ1-1; D remains unclear. CDR1 is SGHKS and CDR2 is YYEKEE in the germline V gene (reference sequence). The V end was cut by 1 base, the J end by 9 bases, with 10 bases between. CDR3 size: 12 residues. CDR3 in DNA: TGTGCCAGCAGCTTGTTGGGCTCAAAAGCTTTCTTT. Encoded protein: CASSLLGSKAFF.

This clone was picked up one time. This sequence joins TRBV13 and TRBJ2-2; a weak D match, TRBD1 (6 bases). Trimming cost V 5 bases and J 0 bases, with 13 bases left between them. Looked up from germline, CDR1 is PRHDT and CDR2 is FYEKMQ (reference sequence). The CDR3 consists of 16 residues. CDR3 amino acids: CASSVDRTSNTGELFF. The CDR3 bases are TGTGCCAGCAGCGTCGACAGGACCTCGAACACCGGGGAGCTGTTTTTT. The full variable domain, with the rest looked up from reference TRBV13 and TRBJ2-2, is AAGVIQSPRHLIKEKRETATLKCYPIPRHDTVYWYQQGPGQDPQFLISFYEKMQSDKGSIPDRFSAQQFSDYHSELNMSSLELGDSALYFCASSVDRTSNTGELFFGEGSRLTVL.

This clone was seen only once. The rearrangement joins TRBV10-3 to TRBJ2-1, with D perhaps matching TRBD1 (6 bases). Trimming took 2 bases from V and 7 from J, leaving 18 bases between them. CDR1 is ENHRY, CDR2 SYGVKD, per germline. This CDR3 is 16 amino acids long. The CDR3 sequence: CAISEMVGQGRNEQFF. The DNA of the CDR3 is TGTGCCATCAGTGAGATGGTGGGTCAGGGGCGGAATGAGCAGTTCTTC.

This chain links TRBV5-6 with TRBJ2-3; 7 bases match TRBD2. This CDR3 contains 15 residues. Trimming cost V 4 bases and J 2 bases; bases outside gene matches: 7. CDR1 SGHDT and CDR2 YYEEEE come from the germline V gene. The CDR3 here is CASSHYGGVTDTQYF. CDR3 DNA sequence: TGTGCCAGCAGCCATTATGGGGGGGTCACAGATACGCAGTATTTT.

V is TRBV5-5 and J is TRBJ1-2; 9 bases line up with TRBD1. This CDR3 has 18 amino acids. V dropped 3 bases and J dropped 1; count of bases not matched to a gene: 13. CDR1 is SGHKS, CDR2 YYEKEE, per germline (reference sequence). CDR3 nucleotide sequence: TGTGCCAGCAGCTCCTACCACCGGGACAGGGTGCTTAACTATGGCTACACCTTC. Residues: CASSSYHRDRVLNYGYTF.

The chain couples TRBV30 to TRBJ1-1, with 10 bases matching TRBD1. The CDR3 contains 17 residues. CDR1 is GTSNPN, CDR2 SVGIG, per germline (reference sequence). The trim removed 0 bases at V and 4 bases at J, leaving 11 bases unmatched. CDR3 DNA sequence: TGTGCCTGGAGTGTACTCTCCGGACAGGGGGTGTTCACTGAAGCTTTCTTT. Translated, it gives CAWSVLSGQGVFTEAFF.

The chain uses TRBV27 and TRBJ2-1, with 7 bases that match TRBD2. This CDR3 region has 16 residues. Germline trimming cut 0 bases from V and 4 bases from J; bases unmatched to any gene: 6. The germline gives CDR1 MNHEY, CDR2 SMNVEV (reference sequence). DNA of the CDR3: TGTGCCAGCAGTTTATCGCTGGTAGCGGGTTACAATGAGCAGTTCTTC. Translation: CASSLSLVAGYNEQFF.

V is TRBV18 and J is TRBJ2-6; a possible D gene is TRBD2 (5 bases). With 2 bases removed from V and 4 bases from J, the gap between germline ends came to 12 bases. The CDR3 runs to 16 residues. Germline V lookup: CDR1 KGHSH, CDR2 LQKENI. CDR3 sequence: CASSPSGGSGANVLTF. CDR3 nucleotide sequence: TGTGCCAGCTCACCATCAGGAGGTTCCGGGGCCAACGTCCTGACTTTC.

Only a few counts were recorded for this clone. At the DNA level, this CDR3 is encoded by other sequences in the same sample as well. This rearrangement joins TRBV5-4 to TRBJ2-7; 11 bases map to TRBD1. J gave up 7 bases and V 0 bases, and 12 bases lay outside the gene matches. Germline values: CDR1 SGHNT, CDR2 YYREEE (reference sequence). The CDR3 consists of 17 residues. The CDR3 is CASSLAPWTGGYGEQYF. CDR3 bases: TGTGCCAGCAGCTTGGCCCCATGGACAGGGGGCTATGGAGAGCAGTACTTC.

This clone was counted a few times. A read error may produce the germline difference seen at one junction end. The chain recombines TRBV28 with TRBJ1-5; maybe TRBD1 (5 bases). The CDR3 consists of 14 residues. Germline-derived CDR1 and CDR2 are MDHEN and SYDVKM. The chain's CDR3 is CASSLGGSNQPQNF. DNA for the CDR3: TGTGCCAGCAGTTTGGGGGGTAGCAATCAGCCCCAGAATTTT.

For this clone: The identical CDR3 is also encoded by other nucleotide sequences in the sample. CDR3 coding DNA: TGCGCCAGCAGCTCCGGACTAGCGGGGGTCCAAGAGACCCAGTACTTC. It is translated as CASSSGLAGVQETQYF. This chain connects TRBV5-1 to TRBJ2-5; 13 bases are shared with TRBD2. CDR3 length: 16 residues. The V gene's germline CDR1 is SGHRS and CDR2 YFSETQ. J gave up 1 base and V 3 bases, and 3 bases lay outside the gene matches.

The rearrangement uses TRBV6-5 and TRBJ2-7; TRBD1 might be the D (5 bases). V lost 7 bases, J lost 1 base, and 14 bases lay in between. The CDR3 is 14 residues long. The V gene's germline CDR1 is MNHEY and CDR2 SVGAGI. The CDR3 coding sequence is TGTGCCAGCACCGAGTATAAGGGGTCCTACGAGCAGTACTTC. Translated, it gives CASTEYKGSYEQYF.

The rearrangement links TRBV23-1 to TRBJ1-2; 8 bases are a match to TRBD1. TRBV23-1 is flagged as an ORF with uncertain function. The J segment lost 4 bases and the V segment lost 3 bases, leaving 7 bases of the junction unmatched. The CDR3 sequence is 15 residues long. The CDR3 protein is CASSQNRGIIYGYTF. In DNA form, the CDR3 reads TGCGCCAGCAGTCAGAACAGGGGGATCATCTATGGCTACACCTTC.

The J gene is TRBJ1-5, the V gene TRBV19, with 11 bases aligning to TRBD1. The V gene's germline CDR1 is LNHDA and CDR2 SQIVND (reference sequence). The CDR3 is 17 residues long. Trimming at V came to 6 bases and at J to 7 bases, leaving 14 bases not matched to a gene. CDR3 amino acids: CASRILFRDRGDQPQHF. The CDR3, as DNA: TGTGCCAGTAGGATACTCTTCCGGGACAGGGGGGACCAGCCCCAGCATTTT. Variable domain in full (rest from reference TRBV19 and TRBJ1-5): DGGITQSPKYLFRKEGQNVTLSCEQNLNHDAMYWYRQDPGQGLRLIYYSQIVNDFQKGDIAEGYSVSREKKESFPLTVTSAQKNPTAFYLCASRILFRDRGDQPQHFGDGTRLSIL.

The V and J genes are TRBV27 and TRBJ1-1, with D unclear. The germline V gene encodes CDR1 MNHEY and CDR2 SMNVEV (reference sequence). CDR3 size: 13 residues. V was pared by 8 bases and J by 5 bases, with 15 bases between. CDR3 bases: TGTGCCAGCTGCAGGTCCCTGGGTACTGAAGCTTTCTTT. It specifies CASCRSLGTEAFF.

The chain joins TRBV7-2 to TRBJ2-7; 8 nucleotides line up with TRBD1. The CDR3 consists of 14 residues. Germline values: CDR1 SGHTA, CDR2 FQGNSA. After removal of 3 bases from V and 2 bases from J, the junction contained 3 bases not matched to a gene. CDR3 bases: TGTGCCAGCAGCTTCGACAGGGGACCCTACGAGCAGTACTTC. It specifies CASSFDRGPYEQYF.

The chain employs TRBV2 and TRBJ1-5; D gene uncertain. Trimming pared 8 bases from V and 1 base from J, leaving 3 bases between. Germline V gene lookup returns CDR1 SNHLY and CDR2 FYNNEI. CDR3 size: 11 residues. The CDR3 protein is CASGSNQPQHF. The CDR3 nucleotides are TGTGCCAGCGGCAGCAATCAGCCCCAGCATTTT.

The J gene is TRBJ1-2, the V gene TRBV4-2; 10 nucleotides match TRBD1. This CDR3 comprises 15 residues. V lost 3 bases, J lost 8 bases, and 9 bases stayed unmatched. Germline loops: CDR1 LGHNA, CDR2 YNFKEQ. In DNA form, the CDR3 reads TGTGCCAGCAGCCAGCGACAGGGGGCTAGGGAAGGCTACACCTTC. Its translation: CASSQRQGAREGYTF.

This chain links TRBV19 with TRBJ2-3, with D possibly matching TRBD1 (6 bases). The V end lost 5 bases, the J end lost 8 bases, and 14 bases lay between the germline ends. Looked up from germline, CDR1 is LNHDA and CDR2 is SQIVND (reference sequence). This CDR3 contains 13 residues. CDR3 in amino acids: CASSDQGLFTQYF. CDR3 bases: TGTGCCAGTAGTGACCAGGGGCTCTTTACGCAGTATTTT.

This chain links TRBV5-1 with TRBJ1-1; D unclear. From germline, CDR1 is SGHRS and CDR2 YFSETQ. CDR3 length: 14 residues. Trimming removed 5 bases from V and 2 bases from J, with 13 bases in between. The CDR3 DNA sequence: TGCGCCAGCAGTTATGACGCGGGAAACACTGAAGCTTTCTTT. Translated: CASSYDAGNTEAFF.

This clone turned up a few times. This sequence joins TRBV5-1 and TRBJ1-2; D possibly corresponds to TRBD1 (5 bases). Germline lookup yields CDR1 SGHRS and CDR2 YFSETQ. The CDR3 has 11 amino acids. Trimming removed 6 bases from V and 4 bases from J, with 7 bases in between. DNA for the CDR3: TGCGCCAGCAAGGGGCTCTATGGCTACACCTTC. Its translation is CASKGLYGYTF.